This T cell receptor beta chain was retrieved from a study of blood T cells in healthy people across ages. Study-wide results and limits: Not knowing donor CMV status may have confounded expanded clonotype changes. Roughly linear age-related decline in beta diversity appeared, significant by age approximately 41. There were more naive CD4+ cells and higher diversity in long-lived donors than in aged donors.

CDR1 and CDR2 (germline): SEHNR, FQNEAQ (reference sequence). V lost 7 bases, J lost 7 bases, and 16 bases lay in between. The CDR3 contains 13 residues. PCR was performed a second time for roughly 7 to 12 cycles using a sample-barcoded 5' primer and a J-beta primer mix. TCRdb used MiXCR to reprocess the 5' RACE reads, holding one entry per CDR3 protein. The repertoire has 1.5 million to 2 million distinct CDR3 sequences, approximately 28% of them found once; the top ten carry approximately 7.7%. About this clonotype itself: Its antigen is undetermined.

The sequencing input was blood. The receptor comes from a woman in her thirties in good health. The chain links TRBV7-9 to TRBJ1-2; D is possibly TRBD1 (5 bases). CDR3 sequence (DNA): TGTGCCAGCACCAGGGATAGGGTCGGTGGCTACACCTTC. As protein: CASTRDRVGGYTF.